The 4 T cell receptor beta chains below come from one sample, sequenced in a study of T cell responses to AZD1222 COVID-19 vaccine. The table came from immunoSEQ multiplex PCR; TCRdb's copy has only in-frame clones and leaves some out. The data hold 35,000 to 55,000 clones, with 83% observed a single time. The source was peripheral blood, collected on day 0 of AZD1222 vaccination. The receptors come from an adult in good health.

This clone has just one count. The chain employs TRBV7-8 and TRBJ1-1; tentative D call: TRBD1 (5 bases). CDR3 length: 15 amino acids. Trimming removed 2 bases from V and 2 bases from J, with 12 bases in between. Germline-derived CDR1 and CDR2 are SGHVS and FQNEAQ. The CDR3 DNA is TGTGCCAGCAGCTTACGTGGGGCCAGAAACACTGAAGCTTTCTTT. This gives the protein CASSLRGARNTEAFF.

The chain couples TRBV5-4 to TRBJ1-2; D is undetermined. V was cut by 5 bases and J by 0 bases, with 14 bases left in between. CDR1 is SGHNT, CDR2 YYREEE, per germline (reference sequence). CDR3 length: 15 amino acids. The CDR3 reads CASSPWGGANYGYTF. The DNA of the CDR3 is TGTGCCAGCAGTCCCTGGGGAGGTGCTAACTATGGCTACACCTTC.

In this sample, this clone turned up once. V gene TRBV28 combines with J gene TRBJ1-2, with D tentatively TRBD1 (5 bases). CDR3 length: 17 residues. Germline loops: CDR1 MDHEN, CDR2 SYDVKM. V was clipped by 1 base and J by 2 bases, with 17 bases between them. The chain's CDR3 is CASSLYPQGGRNYGYTF. The CDR3 DNA reads as TGTGCCAGCAGTTTATATCCCCAGGGAGGACGAAACTATGGCTACACCTTC.

The chain uses TRBV3-1 (or the pseudogene TRBV3-2) and TRBJ1-2; TRBD1 aligns across 8 bases. The V gene end was trimmed by 0 bases and the J gene end by 0 bases; junction bases not matched to a gene: 12. CDR3 length: 19 residues. The germline gives CDR1 LGHDT, CDR2 YNNKEL (reference sequence). The CDR3 sequence is CASSQDSGGLFPSNYGYTF. The CDR3 region has the DNA TGTGCCAGCAGCCAAGATTCAGGGGGCCTCTTCCCCTCTAACTATGGCTACACCTTC.